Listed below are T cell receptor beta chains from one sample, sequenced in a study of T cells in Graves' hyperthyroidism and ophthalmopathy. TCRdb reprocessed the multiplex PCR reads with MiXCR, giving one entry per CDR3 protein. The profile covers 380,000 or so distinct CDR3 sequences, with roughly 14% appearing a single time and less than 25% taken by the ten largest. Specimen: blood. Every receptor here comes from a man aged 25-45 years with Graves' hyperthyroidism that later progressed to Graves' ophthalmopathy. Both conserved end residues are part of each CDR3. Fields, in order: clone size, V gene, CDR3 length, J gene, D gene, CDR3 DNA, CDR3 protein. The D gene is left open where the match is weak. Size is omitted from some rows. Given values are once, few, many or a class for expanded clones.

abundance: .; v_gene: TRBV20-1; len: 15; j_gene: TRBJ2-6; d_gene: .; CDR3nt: TGCAGTGCAGCGTTGGGGGGCTCTGGGGCCAACGTCCTGACTTTC; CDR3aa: CSAALGGSGANVLTF
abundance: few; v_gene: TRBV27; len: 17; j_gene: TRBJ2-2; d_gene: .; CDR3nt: TGTGCCAGCAGTTTATCGATGGGGCAGGTCCGAGGCGGGGAGCTGTTTTTT; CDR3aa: CASSLSMGQVRGGELFF
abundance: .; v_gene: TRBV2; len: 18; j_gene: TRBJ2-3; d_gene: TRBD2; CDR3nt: TGTGCCAGCGATTCTCCTAGCGGGGGGCCGGGGGGCACAGATACGCAGTATTTT; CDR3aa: CASDSPSGGPGGTDTQYF
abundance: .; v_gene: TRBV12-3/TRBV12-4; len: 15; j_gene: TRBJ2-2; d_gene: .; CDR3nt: TGTGCCAGCAGCCCGGGGACTCCGAACACCGGGGAGCTGTTTTTT; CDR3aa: CASSPGTPNTGELFF
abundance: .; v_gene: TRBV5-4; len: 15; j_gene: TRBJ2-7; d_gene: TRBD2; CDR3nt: TGTGCCAGCAGCCTTACTAGCGGGGGGGCCGAAGAGCAGTACTTC; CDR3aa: CASSLTSGGAEEQYF
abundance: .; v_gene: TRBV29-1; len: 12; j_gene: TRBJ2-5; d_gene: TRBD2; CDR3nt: TGCAGCGTTAGCGGGGGGGGGGAGACCCAGTACTTC; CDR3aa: CSVSGGGETQYF
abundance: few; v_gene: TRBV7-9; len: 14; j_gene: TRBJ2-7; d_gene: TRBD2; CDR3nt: TGTGCCAGCAGCCGTAGCGGGGGAGGGAACGAGCAGTACTTC; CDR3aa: CASSRSGGGNEQYF
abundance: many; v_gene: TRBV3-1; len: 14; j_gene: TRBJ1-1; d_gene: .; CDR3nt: TGTGCCAGCAGCCAAGACCTAAGGAACACTGAAGCTTTCTTT; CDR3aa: CASSQDLRNTEAFF
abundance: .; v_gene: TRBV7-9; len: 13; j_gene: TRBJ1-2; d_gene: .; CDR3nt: TGTGCCAGCAGCTTCTCGGACAGCTATGGCTACACCTTC; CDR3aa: CASSFSDSYGYTF
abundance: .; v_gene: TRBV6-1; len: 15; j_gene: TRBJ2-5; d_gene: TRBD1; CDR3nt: TGTGCCAGCAGCCTCGGGACAGACAATCAAGAGACCCAGTACTTC; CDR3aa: CASSLGTDNQETQYF
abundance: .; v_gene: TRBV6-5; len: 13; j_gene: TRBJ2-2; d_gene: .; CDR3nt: TGTGCCAGCAGTTACTCAGCGGCTCGGGAGCTGTTTTTT; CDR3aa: CASSYSAARELFF
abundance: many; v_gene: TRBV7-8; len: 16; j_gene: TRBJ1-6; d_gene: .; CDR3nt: TGTGCCAGCAGCCCCAAGGGGGGCCTGGCAGATTCACCCCTCCACTTT; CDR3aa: CASSPKGGLADSPLHF
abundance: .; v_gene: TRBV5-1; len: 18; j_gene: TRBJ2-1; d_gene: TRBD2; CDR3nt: TGCGCCAGCAGCTCCGGTTATCGGACTAGCGGGGAACACAATGAGCAGTTCTTC; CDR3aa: CASSSGYRTSGEHNEQFF
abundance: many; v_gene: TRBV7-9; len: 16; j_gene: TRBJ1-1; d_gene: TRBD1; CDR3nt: TGTGCCAGCAGCGCCGGAAGACAGGGGGCATTCACTGAAGCTTTCTTT; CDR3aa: CASSAGRQGAFTEAFF
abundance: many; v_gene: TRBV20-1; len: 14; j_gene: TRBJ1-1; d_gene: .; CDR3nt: TGCAGTGCTAGGTTGGGTGACCAGAACACTGAAGCTTTCTTT; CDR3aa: CSARLGDQNTEAFF
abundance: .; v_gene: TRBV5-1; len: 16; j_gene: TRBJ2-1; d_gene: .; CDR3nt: TGCGCCAGCAGCTTCCTGACTTCCCCCTCCTACAATGAGCAGTTCTTC; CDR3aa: CASSFLTSPSYNEQFF
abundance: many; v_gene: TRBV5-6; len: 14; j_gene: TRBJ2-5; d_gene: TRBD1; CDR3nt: TGTGCCAGCAGCGACCAGGGGGCGAGGGAGACCCAGTACTTC; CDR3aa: CASSDQGARETQYF
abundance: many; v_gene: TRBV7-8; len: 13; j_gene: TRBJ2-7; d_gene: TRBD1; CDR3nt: TGTGCCAGCAACCCAGGGGGCGGCTACGAGCAGTACTTC; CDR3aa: CASNPGGGYEQYF
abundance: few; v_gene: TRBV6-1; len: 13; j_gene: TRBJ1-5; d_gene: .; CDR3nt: TGTGCCAGCAGTCACAGGAGCAATCAGCCCCAGCATTTT; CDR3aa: CASSHRSNQPQHF
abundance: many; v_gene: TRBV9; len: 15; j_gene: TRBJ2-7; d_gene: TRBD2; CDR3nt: TGTGCCAGCAGCGTAGAATCTAGCGGGGGTTACGAGCAGTACTTC; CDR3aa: CASSVESSGGYEQYF
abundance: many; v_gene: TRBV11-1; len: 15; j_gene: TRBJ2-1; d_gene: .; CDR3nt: TGTGCCAGCAGCTTAGTTGGACAGAACTACAATGAGCAGTTCTTC; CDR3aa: CASSLVGQNYNEQFF
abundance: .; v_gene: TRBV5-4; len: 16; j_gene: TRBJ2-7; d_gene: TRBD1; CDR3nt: TGTGCCAGCAGCTTGACCGGGACAGGGGCCGCCTACGAGCAGTACTTC; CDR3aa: CASSLTGTGAAYEQYF
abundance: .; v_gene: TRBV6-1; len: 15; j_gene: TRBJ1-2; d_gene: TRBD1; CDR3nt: TGTGCCAGCAGCCGAAAACCGACAGGGTACAATGGCTACACCTTC; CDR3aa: CASSRKPTGYNGYTF
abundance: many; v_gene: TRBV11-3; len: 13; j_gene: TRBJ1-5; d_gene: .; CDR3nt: TGTGCCATTCCCAGGGAGGGTAATCAGCCCCAGCATTTT; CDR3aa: CAIPREGNQPQHF
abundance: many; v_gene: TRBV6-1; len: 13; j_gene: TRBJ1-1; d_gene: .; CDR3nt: TGTGCCAGCACAAGACAGGTTTCAACTGAAGCTTTCTTT; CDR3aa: CASTRQVSTEAFF
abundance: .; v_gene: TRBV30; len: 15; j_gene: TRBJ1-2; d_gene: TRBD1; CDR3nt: TGTGCCTGGAGGGGGGCAGGGGGTTTCGGCTATGGCTACACCTTC; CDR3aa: CAWRGAGGFGYGYTF
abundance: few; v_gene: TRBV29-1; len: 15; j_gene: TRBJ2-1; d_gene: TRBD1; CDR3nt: TGCAGCGTTGGGGGGTGGGACAGGGAGTTCGATGAGCAGTTCTTC; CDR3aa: CSVGGWDREFDEQFF
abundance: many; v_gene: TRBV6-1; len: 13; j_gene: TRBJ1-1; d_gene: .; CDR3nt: TGTGCCAGCAGTTACGACAGCTTCACTGAAGCTTTCTTT; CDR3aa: CASSYDSFTEAFF
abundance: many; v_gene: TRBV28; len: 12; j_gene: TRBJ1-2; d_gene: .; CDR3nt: TGTGCCAGCAGTTTTGGAGAGGAATCCTACACCTTC; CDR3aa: CASSFGEESYTF
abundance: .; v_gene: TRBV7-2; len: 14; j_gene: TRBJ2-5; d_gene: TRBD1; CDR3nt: TGTGCCAGCAGCTTCCGGACAGGGGGAGAGACCCAGTACTTC; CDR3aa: CASSFRTGGETQYF
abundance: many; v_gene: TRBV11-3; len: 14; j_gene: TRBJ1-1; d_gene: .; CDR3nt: TGTGCCAGCAGCTTAGAAACATTGAACACTGAAGCTTTCTTT; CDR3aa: CASSLETLNTEAFF
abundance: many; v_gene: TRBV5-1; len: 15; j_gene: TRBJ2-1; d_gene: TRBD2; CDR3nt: TGCGCCAGCAGCTTGGGGACTAGCATATACAATGAGCAGTTCTTC; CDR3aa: CASSLGTSIYNEQFF
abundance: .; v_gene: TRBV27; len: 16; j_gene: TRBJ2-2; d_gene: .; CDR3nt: TGTGCCAGCAGTTTTACGCCCCAGGGTAACGGCGGGGAGCTGTTTTTT; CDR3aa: CASSFTPQGNGGELFF
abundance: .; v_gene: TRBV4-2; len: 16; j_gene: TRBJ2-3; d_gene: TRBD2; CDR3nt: TGTGCCAGCAGCCCAATTAGCGGGGCCCCCACAGATACGCAGTATTTT; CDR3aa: CASSPISGAPTDTQYF
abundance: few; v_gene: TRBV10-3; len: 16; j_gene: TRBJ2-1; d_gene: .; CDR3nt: TGTGCCATCAGTGAGTCGGGTCTCTTGGGGTACAATGAGCAGTTCTTC; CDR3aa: CAISESGLLGYNEQFF
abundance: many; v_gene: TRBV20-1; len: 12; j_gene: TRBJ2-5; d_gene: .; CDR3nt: TGCAGTGCCGGACGAAATCAAGAGACCCAGTACTTC; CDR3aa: CSAGRNQETQYF
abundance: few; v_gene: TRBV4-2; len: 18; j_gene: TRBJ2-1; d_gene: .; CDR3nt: TGTGCCAGCAGCCAAGAGGGGTCCAAGCGGGCTGATTACAATGAGCAGTTCTTC; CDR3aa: CASSQEGSKRADYNEQFF
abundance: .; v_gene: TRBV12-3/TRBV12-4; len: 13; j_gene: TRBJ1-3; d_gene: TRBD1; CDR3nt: TGTGCCAGCAGTTCGGACAGGCCGAACACCATATATTTT; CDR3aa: CASSSDRPNTIYF
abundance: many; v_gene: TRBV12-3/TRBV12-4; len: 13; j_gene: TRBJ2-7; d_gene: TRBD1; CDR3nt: TGTGCCAGCAGTTTTTGGACAGGGGACGAGCAGTACTTC; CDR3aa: CASSFWTGDEQYF
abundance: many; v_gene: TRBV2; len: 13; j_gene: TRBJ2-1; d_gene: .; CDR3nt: TGTGCCAGCAGTGAAGTACTCCCGGGAGAGCAGTTCTTC; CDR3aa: CASSEVLPGEQFF
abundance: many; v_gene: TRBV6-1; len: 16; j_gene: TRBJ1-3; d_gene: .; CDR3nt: TGTGCCAGCACGGACGCCGCACCCGTCTCTGGAAACACCATATATTTT; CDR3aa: CASTDAAPVSGNTIYF
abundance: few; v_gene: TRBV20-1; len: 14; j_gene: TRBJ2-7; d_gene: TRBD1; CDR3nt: TGCAGTGCTAGACATCCGACAGGGGACTACGAGCAGTACTTC; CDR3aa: CSARHPTGDYEQYF
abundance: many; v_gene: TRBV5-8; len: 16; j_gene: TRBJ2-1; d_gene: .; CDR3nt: TGTGCCAGCAGCTTGAAGGTCTGGGAGGGGGAGAATGAGCAGTTCTTC; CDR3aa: CASSLKVWEGENEQFF